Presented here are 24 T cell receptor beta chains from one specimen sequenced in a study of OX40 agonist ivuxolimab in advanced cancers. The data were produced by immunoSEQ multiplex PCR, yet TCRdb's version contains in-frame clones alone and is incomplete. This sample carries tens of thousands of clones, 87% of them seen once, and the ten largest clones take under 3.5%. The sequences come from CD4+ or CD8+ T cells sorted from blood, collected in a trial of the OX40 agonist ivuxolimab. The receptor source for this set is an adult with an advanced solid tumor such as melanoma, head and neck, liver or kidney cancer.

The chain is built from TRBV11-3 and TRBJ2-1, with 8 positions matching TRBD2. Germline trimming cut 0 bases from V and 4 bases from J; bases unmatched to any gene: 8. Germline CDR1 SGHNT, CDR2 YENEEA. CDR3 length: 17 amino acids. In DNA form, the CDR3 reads TGTGCCAGCAGCTTAGATAGGGGTAGCGGGAATTACAATGAGCAGTTCTTC. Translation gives CASSLDRGSGNYNEQFF.

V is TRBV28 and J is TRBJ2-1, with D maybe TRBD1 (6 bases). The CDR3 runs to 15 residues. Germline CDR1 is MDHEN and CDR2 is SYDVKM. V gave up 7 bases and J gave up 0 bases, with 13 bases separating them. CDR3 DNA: TGTGCCAGCAACTTGGGGGACATCTCCTACAATGAGCAGTTCTTC. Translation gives CASNLGDISYNEQFF.

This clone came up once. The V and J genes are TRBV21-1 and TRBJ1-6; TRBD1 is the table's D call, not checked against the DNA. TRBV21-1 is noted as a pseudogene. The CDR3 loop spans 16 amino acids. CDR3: CASIENRQGVDSPLHF. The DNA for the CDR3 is TGTGCCAGCATCGAAAACCGACAGGGCGTTGATTCACCCCTCCACTTT.

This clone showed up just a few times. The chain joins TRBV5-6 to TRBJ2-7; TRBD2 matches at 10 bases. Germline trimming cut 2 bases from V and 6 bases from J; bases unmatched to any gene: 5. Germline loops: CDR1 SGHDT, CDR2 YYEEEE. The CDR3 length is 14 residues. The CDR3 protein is CASSLRLAGAEQYF. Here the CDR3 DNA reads TGTGCCAGCAGCTTAAGGCTAGCGGGGGCCGAGCAGTACTTC.

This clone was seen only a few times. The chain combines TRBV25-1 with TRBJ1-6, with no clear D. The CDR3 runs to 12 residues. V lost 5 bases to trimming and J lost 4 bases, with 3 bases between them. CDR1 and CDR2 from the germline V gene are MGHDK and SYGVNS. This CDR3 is CASSFYNSPLHF. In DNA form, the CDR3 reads TGTGCCAGCAGTTTTTATAATTCACCCCTCCACTTT.

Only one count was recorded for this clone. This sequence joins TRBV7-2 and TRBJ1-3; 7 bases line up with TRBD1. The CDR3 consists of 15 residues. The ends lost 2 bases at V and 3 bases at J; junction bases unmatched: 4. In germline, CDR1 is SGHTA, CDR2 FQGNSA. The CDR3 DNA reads TGTGCCAGCAGCTTAACAGCAGGGGGTGGAAACACCATATATTTT. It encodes CASSLTAGGGNTIYF.

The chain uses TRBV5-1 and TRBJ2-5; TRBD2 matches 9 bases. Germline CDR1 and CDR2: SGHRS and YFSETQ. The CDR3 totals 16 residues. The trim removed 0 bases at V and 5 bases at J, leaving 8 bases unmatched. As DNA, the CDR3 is TGCGCCAGCAGCTTGGGTGCAGCGGGAGGCAAGGAGACCCAGTACTTC. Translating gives CASSLGAAGGKETQYF.

The CDR3 DNA reads as TGTGCCAGCAGTTTCAGGCCCAGGCGTTCGCCCCTCCACTTT. Amino acid sequence: CASSFRPRRSPLHF. The V and J genes are TRBV28 and TRBJ1-6, with unresolved D. Deletions cut 3 bases from V and 13 bases from J, with 16 bases between. The germline gives CDR1 MDHEN, CDR2 SYDVKM. CDR3 length: 14 residues.

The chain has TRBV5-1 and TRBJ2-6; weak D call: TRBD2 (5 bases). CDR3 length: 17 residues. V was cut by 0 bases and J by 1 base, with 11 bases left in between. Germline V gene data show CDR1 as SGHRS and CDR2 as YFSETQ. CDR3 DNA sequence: TGCGCCAGCAGCTTGGTCAACCGGGGATCTGGGGCCAACGTCCTGACTTTC. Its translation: CASSLVNRGSGANVLTF.

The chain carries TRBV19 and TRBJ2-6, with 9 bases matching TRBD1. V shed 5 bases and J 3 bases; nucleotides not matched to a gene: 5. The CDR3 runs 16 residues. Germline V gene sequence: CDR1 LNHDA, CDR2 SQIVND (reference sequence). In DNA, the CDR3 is TGTGCCAGTAGTCCAGGGACAGGGTTTGGGGCCAACGTCCTGACTTTC. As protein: CASSPGTGFGANVLTF.

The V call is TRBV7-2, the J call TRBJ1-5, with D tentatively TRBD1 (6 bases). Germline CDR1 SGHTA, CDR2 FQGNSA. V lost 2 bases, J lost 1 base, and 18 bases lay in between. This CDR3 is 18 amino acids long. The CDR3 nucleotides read TGTGCCAGCAGCTTAAGGGACAACTCAGACCCAAGCAATCAGCCCCAGCATTTT. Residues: CASSLRDNSDPSNQPQHF.

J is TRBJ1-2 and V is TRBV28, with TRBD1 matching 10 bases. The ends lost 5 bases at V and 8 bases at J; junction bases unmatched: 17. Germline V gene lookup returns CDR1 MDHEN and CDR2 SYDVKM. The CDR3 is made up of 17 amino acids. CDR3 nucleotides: TGTGCCAGCAGTCCTGGCCGGGACAGGGGCGGCCACTTGGGCTACACCTTC. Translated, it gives CASSPGRDRGGHLGYTF.

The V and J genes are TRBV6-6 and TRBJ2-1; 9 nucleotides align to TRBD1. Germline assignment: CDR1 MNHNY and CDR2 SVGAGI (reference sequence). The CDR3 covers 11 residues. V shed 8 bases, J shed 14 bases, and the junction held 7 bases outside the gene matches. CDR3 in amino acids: CASGTGRYEFF. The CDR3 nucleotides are TGTGCCAGCGGGACAGGGCGATATGAGTTCTTC.

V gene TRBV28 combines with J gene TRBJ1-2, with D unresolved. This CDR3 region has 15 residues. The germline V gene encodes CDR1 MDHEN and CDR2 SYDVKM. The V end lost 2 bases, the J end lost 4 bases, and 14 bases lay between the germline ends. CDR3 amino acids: CASSLIAPVGYGYTF. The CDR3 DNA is TGTGCCAGCAGTTTAATCGCTCCGGTAGGCTATGGCTACACCTTC.

The CDR3 DNA sequence: TGCGCCAGCAGCTTGGGGGGATCTGGTTTCTACGAGCAGTACTTC. It encodes CASSLGGSGFYEQYF. This rearrangement joins TRBV5-1 to TRBJ2-7, with D uncertain. The length of the CDR3 is 15 residues. Germline CDR1 reads SGHRS; CDR2 reads YFSETQ. V was pared by 0 bases and J by 3 bases, with 13 bases between.

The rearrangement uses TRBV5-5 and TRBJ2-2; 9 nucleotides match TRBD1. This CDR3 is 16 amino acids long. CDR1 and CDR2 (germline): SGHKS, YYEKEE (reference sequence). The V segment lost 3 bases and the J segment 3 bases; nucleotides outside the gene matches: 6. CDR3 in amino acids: CASSSMTGGYTGELFF. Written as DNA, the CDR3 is TGTGCCAGCAGCTCCATGACAGGGGGATACACCGGGGAGCTGTTTTTT.

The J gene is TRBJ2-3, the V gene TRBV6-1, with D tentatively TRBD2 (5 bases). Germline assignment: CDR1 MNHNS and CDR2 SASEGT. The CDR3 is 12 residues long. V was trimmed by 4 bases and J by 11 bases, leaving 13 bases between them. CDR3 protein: CASSATNREQYF. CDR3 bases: TGTGCCAGCAGTGCGACTAACCGGGAGCAGTATTTT.

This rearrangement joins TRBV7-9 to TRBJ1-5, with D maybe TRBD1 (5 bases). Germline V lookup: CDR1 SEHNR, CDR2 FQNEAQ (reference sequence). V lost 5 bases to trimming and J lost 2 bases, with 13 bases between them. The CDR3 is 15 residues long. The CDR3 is CASSPQGIGNQPQHF. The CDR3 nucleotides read TGTGCCAGCAGCCCGCAGGGAATTGGCAATCAGCCCCAGCATTTT.

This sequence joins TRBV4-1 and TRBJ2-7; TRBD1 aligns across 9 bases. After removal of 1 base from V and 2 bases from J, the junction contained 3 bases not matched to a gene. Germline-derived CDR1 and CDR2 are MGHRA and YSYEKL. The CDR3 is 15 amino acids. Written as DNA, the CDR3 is TGCGCCAGCAGCCAAGTGAGGACAGGGGCCTACGAGCAGTACTTC. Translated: CASSQVRTGAYEQYF.

The DNA for the CDR3 is TGTGCCAGCTGGGGGGGCGCCGGGGCCAACGTCCTGACTTTC. This codes for CASWGGAGANVLTF. V is TRBV27 and J is TRBJ2-6; D might be TRBD2 (7 bases). Trimming cost V 8 bases and J 4 bases, with 12 bases left between them. Germline CDR1 MNHEY, CDR2 SMNVEV (reference sequence). The CDR3 covers 14 residues.

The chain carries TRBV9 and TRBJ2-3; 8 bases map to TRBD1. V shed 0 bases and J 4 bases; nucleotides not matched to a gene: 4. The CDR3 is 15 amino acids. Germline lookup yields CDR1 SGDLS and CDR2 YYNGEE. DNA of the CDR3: TGTGCCAGCAGCGTAGCTCAGGGGGCGGCAGATACGCAGTATTTT. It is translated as CASSVAQGAADTQYF.

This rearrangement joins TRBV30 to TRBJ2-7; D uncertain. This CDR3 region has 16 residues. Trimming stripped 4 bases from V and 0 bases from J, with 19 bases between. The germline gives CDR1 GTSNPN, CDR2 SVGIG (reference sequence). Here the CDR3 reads CAWNYGSIRSSYEQYF. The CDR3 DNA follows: TGTGCCTGGAATTACGGGTCTATCAGGAGCTCCTACGAGCAGTACTTC.

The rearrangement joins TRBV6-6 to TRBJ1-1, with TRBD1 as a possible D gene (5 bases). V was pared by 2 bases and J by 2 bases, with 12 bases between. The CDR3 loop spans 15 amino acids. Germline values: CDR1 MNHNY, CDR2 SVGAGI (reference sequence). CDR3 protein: CASSYDPGINTEAFF. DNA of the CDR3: TGTGCCAGCAGTTACGACCCAGGGATTAACACTGAAGCTTTCTTT.

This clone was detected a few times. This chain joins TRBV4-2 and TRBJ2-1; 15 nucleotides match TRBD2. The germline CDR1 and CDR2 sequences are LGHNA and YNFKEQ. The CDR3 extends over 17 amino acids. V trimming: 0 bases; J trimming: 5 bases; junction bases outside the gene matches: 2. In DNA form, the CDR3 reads TGTGCCAGCAGCCAAGAGGGGACTAGCGGGGGGAACAATGAGCAGTTCTTC. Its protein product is CASSQEGTSGGNNEQFF.